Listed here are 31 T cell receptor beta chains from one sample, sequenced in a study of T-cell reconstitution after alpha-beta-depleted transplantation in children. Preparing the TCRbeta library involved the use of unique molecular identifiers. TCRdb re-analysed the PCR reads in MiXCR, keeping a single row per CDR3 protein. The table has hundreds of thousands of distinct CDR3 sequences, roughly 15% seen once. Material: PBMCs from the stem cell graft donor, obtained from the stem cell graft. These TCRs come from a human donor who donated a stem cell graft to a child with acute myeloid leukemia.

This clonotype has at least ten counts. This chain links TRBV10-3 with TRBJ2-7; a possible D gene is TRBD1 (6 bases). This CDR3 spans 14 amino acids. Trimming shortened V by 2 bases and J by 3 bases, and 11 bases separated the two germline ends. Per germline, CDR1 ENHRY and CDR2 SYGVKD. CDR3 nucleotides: TGTGCCATCAGTGAGGTCTCAGGGGTCTACGAGCAGTACTTC. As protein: CAISEVSGVYEQYF.

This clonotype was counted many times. The CDR3 coding sequence is TGTGCCAGCATGAATTCAGGGGCGAGCAATCAGCCCCAGCATTTT. Translating gives CASMNSGASNQPQHF. The gene calls are TRBV27 and TRBJ1-5, with D maybe TRBD1 (6 bases). Trimming pared 7 bases from V and 1 base from J, leaving 14 bases between. The germline V gene has CDR1 MNHEY and CDR2 SMNVEV (reference sequence). The CDR3 has 15 residues.

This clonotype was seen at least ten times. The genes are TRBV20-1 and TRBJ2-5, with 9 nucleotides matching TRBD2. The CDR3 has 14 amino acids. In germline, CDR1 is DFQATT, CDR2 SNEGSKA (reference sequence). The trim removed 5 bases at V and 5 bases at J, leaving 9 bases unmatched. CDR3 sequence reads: CSAGGPRGGETQYF. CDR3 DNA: TGCAGTGCTGGGGGTCCGCGGGGGGGGGAGACCCAGTACTTC.

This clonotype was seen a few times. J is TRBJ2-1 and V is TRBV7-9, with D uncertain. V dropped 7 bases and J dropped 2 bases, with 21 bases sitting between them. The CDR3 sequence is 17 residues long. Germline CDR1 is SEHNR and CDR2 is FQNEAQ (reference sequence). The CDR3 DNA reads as TGTGCCAGCACCGGTATGAACGGTCAACGAACCTACAATGAGCAGTTCTTC. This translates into CASTGMNGQRTYNEQFF.

CDR3 nucleotide sequence: TGTGCCAGCAGTTCCGGGACTACAAACACCGGGGAGCTGTTTTTT. Its protein is CASSSGTTNTGELFF. V usage is TRBV7-2 and J usage is TRBJ2-2; 7 positions match TRBD2. The J segment lost 2 bases and the V segment lost 6 bases, leaving 6 bases of the junction unmatched. This CDR3 contains 15 residues. Germline assignment: CDR1 SGHTA and CDR2 FQGNSA.

The CDR3 DNA follows: TGCAGTGCTAGAGTGCCGGGGCCCGGGGAGCTGTTTTTT. It encodes CSARVPGPGELFF. The chain combines TRBV20-1 with TRBJ2-2; D tentatively reads TRBD1 or TRBD2 (5 bases each). The germline V gene encodes CDR1 DFQATT and CDR2 SNEGSKA (reference sequence). The CDR3 sequence is 13 residues long. With 1 base removed from V and 6 bases from J, the gap between germline ends came to 9 bases.

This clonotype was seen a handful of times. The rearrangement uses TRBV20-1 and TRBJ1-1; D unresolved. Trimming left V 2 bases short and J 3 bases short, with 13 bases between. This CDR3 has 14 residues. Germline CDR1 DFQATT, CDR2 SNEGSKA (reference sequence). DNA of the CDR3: TGCAGTGCTAGACTCGGGAAGATACACACTGAAGCTTTCTTT. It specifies CSARLGKIHTEAFF.

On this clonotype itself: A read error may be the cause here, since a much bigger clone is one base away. The CDR3 is CSARDWRGTSYEQYF. The CDR3 DNA follows: TGCAGTGCTAGAGATTGGAGGGGGACCTCCTACGAGCAGTACTTC. V gene TRBV20-1 combines with J gene TRBJ2-7; D possibly uses TRBD1 or TRBD2 (6 bases each). With 0 bases removed from V and 0 bases from J, the gap between germline ends came to 12 bases. The CDR3 length is 15 residues. Germline CDR1 is DFQATT and CDR2 is SNEGSKA (reference sequence).

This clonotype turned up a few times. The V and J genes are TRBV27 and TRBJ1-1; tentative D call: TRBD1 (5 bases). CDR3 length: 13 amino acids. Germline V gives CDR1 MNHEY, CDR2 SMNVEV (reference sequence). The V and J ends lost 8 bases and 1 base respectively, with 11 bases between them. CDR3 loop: CASRGSRNTEAFF. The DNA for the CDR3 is TGTGCCAGCCGGGGCTCACGGAACACTGAAGCTTTCTTT.

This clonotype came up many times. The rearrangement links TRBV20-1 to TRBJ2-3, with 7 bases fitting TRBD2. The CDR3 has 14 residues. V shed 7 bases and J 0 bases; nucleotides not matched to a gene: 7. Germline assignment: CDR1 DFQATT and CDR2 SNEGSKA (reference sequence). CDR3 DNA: TGCAGTGTTGGAGCGGGGTCAAGCACAGATACGCAGTATTTT. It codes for CSVGAGSSTDTQYF.

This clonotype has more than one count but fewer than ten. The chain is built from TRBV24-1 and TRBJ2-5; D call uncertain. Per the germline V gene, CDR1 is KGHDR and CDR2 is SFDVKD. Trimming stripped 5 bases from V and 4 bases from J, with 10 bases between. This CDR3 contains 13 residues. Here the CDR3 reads CATSGPMGETQYF. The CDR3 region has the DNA TGTGCCACCAGTGGCCCCATGGGAGAGACCCAGTACTTC.

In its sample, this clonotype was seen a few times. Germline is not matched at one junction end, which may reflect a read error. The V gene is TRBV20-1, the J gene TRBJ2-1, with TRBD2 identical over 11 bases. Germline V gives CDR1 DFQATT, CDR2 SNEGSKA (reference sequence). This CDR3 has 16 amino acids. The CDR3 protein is CCAPGRASGGNNEQFF. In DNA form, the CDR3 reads TGCTGTGCTCCAGGCCGGGCTAGCGGGGGGAACAATGAGCAGTTCTTC.

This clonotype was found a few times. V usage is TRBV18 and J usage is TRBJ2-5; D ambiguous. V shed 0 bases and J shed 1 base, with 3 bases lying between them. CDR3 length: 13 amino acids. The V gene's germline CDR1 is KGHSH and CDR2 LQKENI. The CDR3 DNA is TGTGCCAGCTCACCACCAGTCCAAGAGACCCAGTACTTC. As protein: CASSPPVQETQYF.

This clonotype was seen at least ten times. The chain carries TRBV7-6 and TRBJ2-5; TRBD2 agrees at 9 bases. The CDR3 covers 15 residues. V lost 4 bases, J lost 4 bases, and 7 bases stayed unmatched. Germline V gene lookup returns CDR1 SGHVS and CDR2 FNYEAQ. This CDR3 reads CASSSNSGGGETQYF. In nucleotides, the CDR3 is TGTGCCAGCAGCTCAAATAGCGGGGGCGGAGAGACCCAGTACTTC. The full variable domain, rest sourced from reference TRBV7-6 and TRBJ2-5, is GAGVSQSPRYKVTKRGQDVALRCDPISGHVSLYWYRQALGQGPEFLTYFNYEAQQDKSGLPNDRFSAERPEGSISTLTIQRTEQRDSAMYRCASSSNSGGGETQYFGPGTRLLVL.

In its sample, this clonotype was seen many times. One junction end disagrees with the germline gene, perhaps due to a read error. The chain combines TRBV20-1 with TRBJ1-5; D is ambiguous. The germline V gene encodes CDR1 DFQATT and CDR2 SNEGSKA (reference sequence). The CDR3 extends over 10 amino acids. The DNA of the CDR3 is TGCAGTGCAGGTGGGCAGCCCCAGCAATTT. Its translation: CSAGGQPQQF.

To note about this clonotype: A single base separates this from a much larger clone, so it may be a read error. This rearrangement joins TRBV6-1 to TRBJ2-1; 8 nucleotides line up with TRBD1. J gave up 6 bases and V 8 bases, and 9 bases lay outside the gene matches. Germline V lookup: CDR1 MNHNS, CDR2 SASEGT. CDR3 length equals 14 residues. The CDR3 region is CASWVDRASNEQFF. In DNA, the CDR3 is TGTGCCAGCTGGGTGGACAGGGCGAGCAATGAGCAGTTCTTC.

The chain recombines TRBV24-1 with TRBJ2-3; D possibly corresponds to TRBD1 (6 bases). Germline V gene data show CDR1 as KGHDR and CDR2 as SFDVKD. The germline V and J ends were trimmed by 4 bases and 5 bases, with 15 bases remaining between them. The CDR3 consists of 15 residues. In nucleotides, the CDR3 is TGTGCCACCAGTGACTCACAGGGTTTGGGAGATACGCAGTATTTT. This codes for CATSDSQGLGDTQYF.

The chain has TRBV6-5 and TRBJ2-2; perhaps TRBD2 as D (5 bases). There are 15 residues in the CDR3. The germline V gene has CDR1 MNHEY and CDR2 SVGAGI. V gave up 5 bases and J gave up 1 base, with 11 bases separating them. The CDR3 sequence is CASSHGVVNTGELFF. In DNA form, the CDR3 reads TGTGCCAGCAGTCACGGGGTTGTGAACACCGGGGAGCTGTTTTTT.

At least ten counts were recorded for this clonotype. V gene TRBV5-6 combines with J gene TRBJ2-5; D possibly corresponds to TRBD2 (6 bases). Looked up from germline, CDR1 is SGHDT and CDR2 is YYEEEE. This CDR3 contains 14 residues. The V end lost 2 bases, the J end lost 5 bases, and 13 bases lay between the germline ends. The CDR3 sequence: CASSLRAGPETQYF. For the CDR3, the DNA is TGTGCCAGCAGCTTAAGGGCGGGGCCGGAGACCCAGTACTTC.

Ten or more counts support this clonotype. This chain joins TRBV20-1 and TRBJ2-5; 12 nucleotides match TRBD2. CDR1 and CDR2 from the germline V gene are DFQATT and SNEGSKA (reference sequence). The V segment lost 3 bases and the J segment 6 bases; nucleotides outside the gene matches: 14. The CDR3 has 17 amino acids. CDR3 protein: CSARWASGGASKKTQYF. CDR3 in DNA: TGCAGTGCTAGGTGGGCTAGCGGGGGGGCCTCTAAGAAGACCCAGTACTTC.

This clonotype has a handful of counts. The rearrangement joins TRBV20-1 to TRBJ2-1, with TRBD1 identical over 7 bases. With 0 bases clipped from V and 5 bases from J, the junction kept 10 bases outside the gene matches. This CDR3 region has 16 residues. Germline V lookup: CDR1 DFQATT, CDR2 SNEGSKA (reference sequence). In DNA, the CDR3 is TGCAGTGCTAGAGATCATGGGACAGTGGGGAACAATGAGCAGTTCTTC. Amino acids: CSARDHGTVGNNEQFF.

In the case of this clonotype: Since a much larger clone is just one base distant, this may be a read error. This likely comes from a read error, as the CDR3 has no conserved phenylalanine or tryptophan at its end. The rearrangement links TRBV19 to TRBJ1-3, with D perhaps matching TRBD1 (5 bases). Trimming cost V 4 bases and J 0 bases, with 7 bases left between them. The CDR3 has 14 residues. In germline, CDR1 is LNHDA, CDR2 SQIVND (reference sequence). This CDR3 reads CASSKGTSGNTIYY. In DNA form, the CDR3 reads TGTGCCAGTAGTAAAGGGACCTCTGGAAACACCATATATTAT.

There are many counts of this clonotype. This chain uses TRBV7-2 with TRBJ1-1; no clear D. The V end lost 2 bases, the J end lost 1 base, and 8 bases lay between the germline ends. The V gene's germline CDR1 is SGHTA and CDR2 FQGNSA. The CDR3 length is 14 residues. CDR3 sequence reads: CASSLRNRNTEAFF. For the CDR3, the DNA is TGTGCCAGCAGCTTACGGAACAGGAACACTGAAGCTTTCTTT.

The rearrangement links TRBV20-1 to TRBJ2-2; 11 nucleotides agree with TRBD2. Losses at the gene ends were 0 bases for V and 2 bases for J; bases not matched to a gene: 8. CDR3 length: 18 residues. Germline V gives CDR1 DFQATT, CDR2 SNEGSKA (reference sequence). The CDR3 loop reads CSARDMAGLAANTGELFF. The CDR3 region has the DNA TGCAGTGCTAGAGATATGGCGGGACTAGCGGCTAACACCGGGGAGCTGTTTTTT.

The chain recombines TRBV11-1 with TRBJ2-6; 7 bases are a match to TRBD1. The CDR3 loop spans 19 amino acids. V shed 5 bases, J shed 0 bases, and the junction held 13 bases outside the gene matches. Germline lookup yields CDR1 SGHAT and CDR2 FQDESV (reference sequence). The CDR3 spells CASSATRDSVLSGANVLTF. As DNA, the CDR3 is TGTGCCAGCAGCGCTACTCGGGACAGCGTTCTCTCTGGGGCCAACGTCCTGACTTTC.

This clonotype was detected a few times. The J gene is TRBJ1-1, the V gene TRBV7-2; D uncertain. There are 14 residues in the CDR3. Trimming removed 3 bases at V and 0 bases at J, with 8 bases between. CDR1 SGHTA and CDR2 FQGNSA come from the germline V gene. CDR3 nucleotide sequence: TGTGCCAGCAGCTTGTGGGCTCTGAACACTGAAGCTTTCTTT. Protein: CASSLWALNTEAFF.

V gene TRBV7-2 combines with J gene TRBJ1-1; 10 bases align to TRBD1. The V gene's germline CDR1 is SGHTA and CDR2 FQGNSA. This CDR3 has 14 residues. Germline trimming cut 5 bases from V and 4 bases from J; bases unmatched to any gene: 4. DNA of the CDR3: TGTGCCAGCAGCCGGCGACAGGGGGCCACTGAAGCTTTCTTT. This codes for CASSRRQGATEAFF.

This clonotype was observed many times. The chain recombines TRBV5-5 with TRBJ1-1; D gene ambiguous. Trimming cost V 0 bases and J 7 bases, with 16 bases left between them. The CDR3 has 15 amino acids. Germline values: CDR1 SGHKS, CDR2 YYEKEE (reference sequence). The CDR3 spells CASSLGPGNLFEAFF. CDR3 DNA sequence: TGTGCCAGCAGCTTGGGACCGGGTAACTTATTTGAAGCTTTCTTT.

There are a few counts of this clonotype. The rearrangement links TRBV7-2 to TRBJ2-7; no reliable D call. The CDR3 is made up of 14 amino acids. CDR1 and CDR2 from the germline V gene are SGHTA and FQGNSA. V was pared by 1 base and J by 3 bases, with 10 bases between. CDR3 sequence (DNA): TGTGCCAGCAGCTTAGGTCTAGGGAACTACGAGCAGTACTTC. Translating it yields CASSLGLGNYEQYF.

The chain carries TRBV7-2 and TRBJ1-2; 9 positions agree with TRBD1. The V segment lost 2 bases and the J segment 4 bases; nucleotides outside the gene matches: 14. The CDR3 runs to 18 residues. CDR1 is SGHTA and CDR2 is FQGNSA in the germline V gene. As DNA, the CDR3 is TGTGCCAGCAGCTTACCTAGGGGACAGGGAGAGGGGGTCTATGGCTACACCTTC. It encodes CASSLPRGQGEGVYGYTF.

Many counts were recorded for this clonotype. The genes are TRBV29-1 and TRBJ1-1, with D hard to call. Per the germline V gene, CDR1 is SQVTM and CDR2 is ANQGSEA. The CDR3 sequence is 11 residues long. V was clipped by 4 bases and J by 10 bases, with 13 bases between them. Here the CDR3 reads CSVGILPGAFF. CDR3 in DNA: TGCAGCGTTGGCATTCTGCCCGGAGCTTTCTTT.